Following are 8 T cell receptor beta chains from one sample sequenced in a study of CD8+ T cells in alopecia areata. After isolation, RNA underwent reverse transcription to generate cDNA as the sequencing template. Profiled with immunoSEQ multiplex PCR; TCRdb holds only in-frame clones, not every one. The sample includes more than 150,000 clones, 50% to 65% seen only once; the top ten take roughly a fifth. Specimen: CD8+ T cells sorted from blood, collected at week 0. These receptor sequences come from a human donor with alopecia areata.

The chain is built from TRBV4-3 and TRBJ2-1; D is tentatively TRBD1 or TRBD2 (6 bases each). The CDR3 runs to 16 residues. The V end lost 0 bases, the J end lost 7 bases, and 16 bases lay between the germline ends. The V gene's germline CDR1 is LGHNA and CDR2 YSLEER. The chain's CDR3 is CASSQDRSGAGNEQFF. The CDR3 DNA reads as TGCGCCAGCAGCCAAGACCGTTCGGGGGCCGGTAATGAGCAGTTCTTC.

This clone was counted between two and nine times. The rearrangement joins TRBV9 to TRBJ2-1; D gene uncertain. In germline, CDR1 is SGDLS, CDR2 YYNGEE. The V and J ends lost 0 bases and 0 bases respectively, with 1 base between them. The CDR3 covers 13 residues. CDR3 DNA sequence: TGTGCCAGCAGCGTAGACTCCTACAATGAGCAGTTCTTC. It codes for CASSVDSYNEQFF.

The V gene is TRBV5-5, the J gene TRBJ2-6; D is possibly TRBD2 (6 bases). Germline values: CDR1 SGHKS, CDR2 YYEKEE (reference sequence). Between the trimmed V and J ends, which lost 4 bases and 0 bases, there was a span of 11 bases. This CDR3 contains 16 residues. DNA of the CDR3: TGTGCCAGCAGCCAAGATAGCGGCTCTGGGGCCAACGTCCTGACTTTC. Protein product: CASSQDSGSGANVLTF.

This clone was counted a few times. The chain recombines TRBV29-1 with TRBJ2-5, with TRBD1 as a possible D gene (6 bases). The CDR3 has 16 residues. Trimming removed 3 bases at V and 3 bases at J, with 20 bases between. Looked up from germline, CDR1 is SQVTM and CDR2 is ANQGSEA. CDR3 nucleotide sequence: TGCAGCGTTGAGTGGAGTCAGGGGAGAACCAAAGAGACCCAGTACTTC. Protein product: CSVEWSQGRTKETQYF. Based on the CDR3 plus reference TRBV29-1 and TRBJ2-5, the full variable domain is SAVISQKPSRDICQRGTSLTIQCQVDSQVTMMFWYRQQPGQSLTLIATANQGSEATYESGFVIDKFPISRPNLTFSTLTVSNMSPEDSSIYLCSVEWSQGRTKETQYFGPGTRLLVL.

With regard to this clone: Other nucleotide sequences in the sample specify the same CDR3. The chain is built from TRBV9 and TRBJ2-7; weak D call: TRBD1 (5 bases). CDR3 length: 14 amino acids. Germline CDR1 and CDR2: SGDLS and YYNGEE. Trimming cost V 0 bases and J 2 bases, with 9 bases left between them. CDR3 sequence: CASSVGQGTYEQYF. The CDR3 DNA sequence: TGTGCCAGCAGCGTAGGTCAGGGCACCTACGAGCAGTACTTC.

The V and J genes are TRBV6-5 and TRBJ1-2; D call uncertain. The CDR3 covers 11 residues. In germline, CDR1 is MNHEY, CDR2 SVGAGI. V dropped 4 bases and J dropped 5 bases, with 5 bases sitting between them. CDR3 amino acids: CASSSLYGYTF. As DNA, the CDR3 is TGTGCCAGCAGTTCCCTTTATGGCTACACCTTC.

Points on this clone: The sample holds other DNA sequences that translate to the same CDR3. V gene TRBV30 combines with J gene TRBJ2-7, with 9 positions matching TRBD1. In germline, CDR1 is GTSNPN, CDR2 SVGIG (reference sequence). V was clipped by 0 bases and J by 1 base; unmatched bases: 1. The length of the CDR3 is 14 residues. The CDR3 is CAWSVGQGSYEQYF. CDR3 nucleotide sequence: TGTGCCTGGAGTGTAGGACAGGGGTCCTACGAGCAGTACTTC.

This clone was picked up a small number of times. The V call is TRBV29-1, the J call TRBJ2-6; D is ambiguous. The germline V and J ends were trimmed by 5 bases and 5 bases, with 1 base remaining between them. The CDR3 loop spans 10 amino acids. Looked up from germline, CDR1 is SQVTM and CDR2 is ANQGSEA. This CDR3 is CSVRANVLTF. In nucleotides, the CDR3 is TGCAGCGTTCGGGCCAACGTCCTGACTTTC.